This T cell receptor (beta chain) was documented in a study of Tregs in tolerant kidney transplant recipients. Study-level points and caveats: No direct test of biological reproducibility was done here. The small number of patients limits these findings pending further validation.

CDR1 SGDLS and CDR2 YYNGEE come from the germline V gene. CDR3 size: 14 residues. As to this clone: Antigen specificity is unknown. At one boundary the junction diverges from the germline segment, which might be a read error.

Method: immunoSEQ multiplex PCR; TCRdb's copy keeps in-frame clones and lacks some. The sample includes approximately 260,000 clones, 80% to 85% of them seen just once. This receptor was obtained from a human donor in good health. Sequencing was done on a sample of CD4+ T cells from blood. The V and J genes are TRBV9 and TRBJ1-6; TRBD1 matches at 10 bases. CDR3 region: CASSVGQGDSPLYF. DNA of the CDR3: TGTGCCAGCAGCGTCGGACAGGGGGATTCACCCCTCTACTTT.